The source of this TCR beta chain is a study of response to subunit inactivated influenza vaccine. TCRdb recomputed calls from the RT-PCR reads with MiXCR, one row per CDR3 protein. The data show hundreds of thousands of distinct CDR3 sequences, roughly 13% seen once. With 2 bases removed from V and 0 bases from J, the gap between germline ends came to 14 bases. Germline values: CDR1 SGHVS, CDR2 FNYEAQ. The CDR3 length is 17 residues. The starting material was PBMCs from blood, obtained approximately 15 days before vaccination. This receptor was taken from a man aged 50 to 59 who received an inactivated influenza vaccine. The chain links TRBV7-6 to TRBJ2-1; D unresolved. The CDR3 DNA follows: TGTGCCAGCAGCTTACGAGCAGGCAGAAGCTCCTACAATGAGCAGTTCTTC. This gives the protein CASSLRAGRSSYNEQFF.